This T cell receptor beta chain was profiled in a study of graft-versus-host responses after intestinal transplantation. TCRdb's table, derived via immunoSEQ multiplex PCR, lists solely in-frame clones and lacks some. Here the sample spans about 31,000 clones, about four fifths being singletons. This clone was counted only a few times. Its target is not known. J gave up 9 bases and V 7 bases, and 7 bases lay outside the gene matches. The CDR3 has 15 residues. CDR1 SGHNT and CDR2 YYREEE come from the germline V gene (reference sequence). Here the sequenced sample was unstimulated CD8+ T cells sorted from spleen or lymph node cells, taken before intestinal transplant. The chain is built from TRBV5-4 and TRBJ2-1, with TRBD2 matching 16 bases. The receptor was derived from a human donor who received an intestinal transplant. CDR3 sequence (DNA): TGTGCCAGCGTATCCGGGACTAGCGGGAGGGGTGAGCAGTTCTTC. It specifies CASVSGTSGRGEQFF.